This T cell receptor beta chain was captured in a study of spatial heterogeneity in lung cancer (dated by TCRdb to the late 2010s). Broadly, across the study: Beta-chain transcripts were consistently detected in greater numbers than alpha-chain transcripts, which likely reflects a higher abundance of beta-chain transcripts. In the raw uncorrected reads, each unique combination of TCR and UMI appeared more than ten times on average. Both alpha and beta chains were TCR-sequenced in approximately 200 tumor regions, about 64 matched nontumor lung samples and roughly 50 PBMC samples obtained at surgery. TCR alpha and beta repertoires were quantitatively compared across multiple tumor regions, matched nontumor lung and blood in non-small cell lung cancer. TCR repertoire features were related to nonsynonymous mutation counts determined by whole-exome sequencing of tumor tissue.

What the study reported, not specific to this receptor: Confirming at a functional level the hypothesis that regional TCRs recognize regional mutations was considered to require additional single-cell paired TCR alpha and beta sequencing.

In light of the paper, this sample's time point label describes: sample taken at primary tumor resection. TCR sequencing used whole RNA extracted from tumor and nontumor lung tissue, or from cryopreserved PBMC samples, without cell sorting. Samples were obtained from around 72 patients with early-stage, untreated non-small cell lung cancer from the lung TRACERx cohort. A patient was chosen for TCR sequencing only when enough RNA was available from at least two tumor regions. The library came from 5' RACE. The reads were generated on a NextSeq 500. To allow correction of PCR and sequencing errors, the TCR library protocol tagged every TCR cDNA molecule with a unique molecular identifier. Regarding the original processing steps: TCR identification, UMI-based error correction and CDR3 extraction were performed with Decombinator tools. TCRs above a frequency of 2 per 1,000, corresponding to the top 1% of the tumor frequency distribution, were defined as expanded. Each repertoire was subsampled 100 times to 5,000 TCRs, after which Renyi diversity was computed with the R vegan package. CDR3 similarity networks were built from amino acid triplet string-kernel similarity, with CDR3s being connected when pairwise similarity was above 0.82. TCRdb itself trimmed the public reads at Q25 with fastp, ran MiXCR and retained productive beta chains. One record per CDR3 amino acid sequence lists the most common genes and DNA. For this entry, the V and J calls and clone size follow TCRdb and not the study's own pipeline. The sample includes 10,000 to 15,000 distinct CDR3 sequences, with about 5.1% observed a single time. Of the sample, about 35% is held by the ten largest clones.

Many counts were recorded for this clonotype. Its antigen is still unknown. The sample holds no much larger clone one base away, and base qualities are not on file. This beta chain came through as a stray read in a library set up for alpha chains, and its size says little. The sequence was collected from a human donor with early-stage non-small cell lung cancer. Sequencing used lung tumor tissue, obtained at surgery.

CDR3 protein: CASSLDLDRGSYNEQFF. The nucleotides are TGCGCCAGCAGCTTGGATCTGGACAGGGGCTCCTACAATGAGCAGTTCTTC. Rearrangement joined TRBV5-1 to TRBJ2-1, with 9 middle bases fitting TRBD1. The CDR3 has 17 amino acids, counting the end cysteine and phenylalanine. Left in the record is the CDR3 DNA by itself, 51 bases read in frame from the first base. The CDR1 and CDR2 encoded by the germline V gene are SGHRS and YFSETQ. V has 0 bases trimmed and J has 0 bases trimmed; junction bases matching no gene number 4.